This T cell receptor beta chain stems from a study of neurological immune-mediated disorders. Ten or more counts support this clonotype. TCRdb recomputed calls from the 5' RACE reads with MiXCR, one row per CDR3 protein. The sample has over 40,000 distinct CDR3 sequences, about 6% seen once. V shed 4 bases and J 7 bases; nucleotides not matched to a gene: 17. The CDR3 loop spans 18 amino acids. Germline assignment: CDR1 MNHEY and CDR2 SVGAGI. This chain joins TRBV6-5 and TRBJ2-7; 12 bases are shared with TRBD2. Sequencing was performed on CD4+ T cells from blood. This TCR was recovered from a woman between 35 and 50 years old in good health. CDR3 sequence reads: CASSSDPRGGLAGREQYF. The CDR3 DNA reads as TGTGCCAGCAGTTCCGACCCTAGGGGAGGACTAGCGGGGCGTGAGCAGTACTTC.